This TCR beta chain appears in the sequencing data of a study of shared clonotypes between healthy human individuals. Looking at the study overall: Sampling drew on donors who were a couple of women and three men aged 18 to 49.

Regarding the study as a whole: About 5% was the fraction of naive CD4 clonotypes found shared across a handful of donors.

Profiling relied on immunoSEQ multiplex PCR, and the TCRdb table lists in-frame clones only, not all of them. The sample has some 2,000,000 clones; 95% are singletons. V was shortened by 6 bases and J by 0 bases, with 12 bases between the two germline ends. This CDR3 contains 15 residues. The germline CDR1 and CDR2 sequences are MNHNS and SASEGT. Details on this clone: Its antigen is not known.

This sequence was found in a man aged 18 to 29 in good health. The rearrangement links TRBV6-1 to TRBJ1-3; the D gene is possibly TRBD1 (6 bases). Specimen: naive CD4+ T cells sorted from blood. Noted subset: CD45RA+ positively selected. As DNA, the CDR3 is TGTGCCAGCAGCATAACAGGGTTCTCTGGAAACACCATATATTTT. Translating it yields CASSITGFSGNTIYF.